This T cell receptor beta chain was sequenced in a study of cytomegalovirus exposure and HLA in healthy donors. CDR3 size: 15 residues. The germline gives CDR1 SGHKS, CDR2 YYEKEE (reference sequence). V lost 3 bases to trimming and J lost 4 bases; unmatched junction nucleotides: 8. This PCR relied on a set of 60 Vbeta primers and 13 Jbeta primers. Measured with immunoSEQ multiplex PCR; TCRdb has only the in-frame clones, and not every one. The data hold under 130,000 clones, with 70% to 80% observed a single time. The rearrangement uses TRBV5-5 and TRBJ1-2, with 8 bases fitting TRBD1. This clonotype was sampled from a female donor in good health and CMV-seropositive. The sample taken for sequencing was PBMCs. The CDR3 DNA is TGTGCCAGCAGCTCGTCGACAGGGGATCTCTATGGCTACACCTTC. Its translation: CASSSSTGDLYGYTF.